Presented here are 25 T cell receptor beta chains from one specimen sequenced in a study of spatial heterogeneity in lung cancer. MiXCR, applied by TCRdb to the 5' RACE reads, yields one record per CDR3 protein. The repertoire holds about 48,000 distinct CDR3 sequences, with about 5.8% as singletons. Time point here: sample taken at primary tumor resection. The sequences come from PBMCs, collected at surgery. The receptor source for this set is a male donor with early-stage non-small cell lung cancer.

This clonotype was counted at least ten times. The chain employs TRBV5-1 and TRBJ2-3; the D is unclear. Germline lookup yields CDR1 SGHRS and CDR2 YFSETQ. The V end was cut by 4 bases, the J end by 2 bases, with 8 bases between. The CDR3 totals 13 residues. DNA for the CDR3: TGCGCCAGCAGCAAGACACACACAGATACGCAGTATTTT. This sequence encodes CASSKTHTDTQYF.

This clonotype has at least ten counts. The CDR3, as DNA: TGTGCCAGCAGTTGGGGGACTAGCTACAATGAGCAGTTCTTC. This translates into CASSWGTSYNEQFF. The J gene is TRBJ2-1, the V gene TRBV27; 8 bases align to TRBD2. The CDR3 totals 14 residues. The germline CDR1 and CDR2 sequences are MNHEY and SMNVEV (reference sequence). Unmatched junction bases numbered 2, after V lost 4 bases and J lost 3 bases.

In this sample, this clonotype turned up many times. The chain carries TRBV6-2 or TRBV6-3 and TRBJ1-1, with D perhaps TRBD1 (5 bases). The CDR3 is 12 amino acids. V lost 8 bases to trimming and J lost 3 bases, with 10 bases between them. The germline gives CDR1 MNHEY, CDR2 SVGEGT. The CDR3 protein is CASHGGYTEAFF. The CDR3 DNA follows: TGTGCCAGCCACGGGGGGTACACTGAAGCTTTCTTT.

In this sample, this clonotype turned up many times. The chain employs TRBV5-1 and TRBJ1-1; D ambiguous. Germline-derived CDR1 and CDR2 are SGHRS and YFSETQ. There are 14 residues in the CDR3. The V and J ends lost 2 bases and 1 base respectively, with 9 bases between them. The CDR3 spells CASSFSGANTEAFF. The CDR3 bases are TGCGCCAGCAGCTTTTCGGGTGCGAACACTGAAGCTTTCTTT.

This clonotype was detected many times. This sequence joins TRBV27 and TRBJ1-2; D unclear. CDR3 length: 17 amino acids. The germline gives CDR1 MNHEY, CDR2 SMNVEV (reference sequence). V dropped 2 bases and J dropped 0 bases, with 16 bases sitting between them. The CDR3 spells CASSLGLAGSTNYGYTF. The CDR3 DNA follows: TGTGCCAGCAGTTTAGGTCTTGCAGGTTCAACTAACTATGGCTACACCTTC.

This clonotype was recorded many times. The CDR3 bases are TGTGCCAGCAGCCCGGGACTAGCGCGAAATACGCAGTATTTT. This translates into CASSPGLARNTQYF. The chain combines TRBV7-2 with TRBJ2-3; 10 bases fit TRBD2. The CDR3 contains 14 residues. V shed 5 bases and J 7 bases; nucleotides not matched to a gene: 6. The germline gives CDR1 SGHTA, CDR2 FQGNSA.

This clonotype was counted many times. The chain combines TRBV19 with TRBJ1-1; maybe TRBD1 (6 bases). Germline values: CDR1 LNHDA, CDR2 SQIVND (reference sequence). The CDR3 is made up of 15 amino acids. V lost 6 bases and J 4 bases, leaving 18 bases between the germline ends. CDR3 residues: CASRKEGTSSTEAFF. The CDR3 DNA sequence: TGTGCCAGTAGGAAAGAAGGGACATCCTCCACTGAAGCTTTCTTT.

This clonotype has at least ten counts. The V call is TRBV9, the J call TRBJ2-3; the match to TRBD2 covers 9 bases. This CDR3 spans 18 amino acids. CDR1 and CDR2 (germline): SGDLS, YYNGEE. The V segment lost 4 bases and the J segment 0 bases; nucleotides outside the gene matches: 12. CDR3 DNA: TGTGCCAGCAGCCCACGGACTAGCGTACTGTATAGCACAGATACGCAGTATTTT. Encoded protein: CASSPRTSVLYSTDTQYF.

This clonotype was seen ten or more times. The CDR3: CASSDWDRGRNYGYTF. DNA of the CDR3: TGCGCCAGCAGCGATTGGGACAGGGGGCGAAACTATGGCTACACCTTC. The chain has TRBV5-1 and TRBJ1-2, with TRBD1 matching over 12 bases. V lost 4 bases to trimming and J lost 2 bases; unmatched junction nucleotides: 6. CDR1 SGHRS and CDR2 YFSETQ come from the germline V gene. This CDR3 contains 16 residues.

This clonotype was seen just once. The chain recombines TRBV15 with TRBJ2-3; D unresolved. The germline V gene encodes CDR1 LNHNV and CDR2 YYDKDF (reference sequence). This CDR3 comprises 16 residues. With 0 bases removed from V and 2 bases from J, the gap between germline ends came to 12 bases. The CDR3 region is CATSRDPVLATDTQYF. As DNA, the CDR3 is TGTGCCACCAGCAGAGATCCGGTCTTGGCCACAGATACGCAGTATTTT.

The table lists this clonotype with many counts. This chain joins TRBV4-2 and TRBJ2-3, with 8 bases matching TRBD2. V lost 8 bases to trimming and J lost 1 base; unmatched junction nucleotides: 8. This CDR3 region has 15 residues. In germline, CDR1 is LGHNA, CDR2 YNFKEQ. The CDR3 nucleotides read TGTGCCAGCTCGGCGGGAGGCCCCGGCACAGATACGCAGTATTTT. Its protein is CASSAGGPGTDTQYF.

This clonotype was found many times. J is TRBJ2-7 and V is TRBV10-3; 8 bases are shared with TRBD1. Germline V lookup: CDR1 ENHRY, CDR2 SYGVKD. There are 12 residues in the CDR3. Trimming cost V 9 bases and J 1 base; bases outside gene matches: 2. The CDR3 reads CAMRDRSYEQYF. CDR3 DNA sequence: TGTGCCATGCGGGACAGGTCCTACGAGCAGTACTTC.

This clonotype appeared many times. This chain connects TRBV29-1 to TRBJ2-4; no definite D call. Trimming left V 6 bases short and J 1 base short, with 10 bases between. This CDR3 is built from 13 residues. The V gene's germline CDR1 is SQVTM and CDR2 ANQGSEA. In nucleotides, the CDR3 is TGCAGCGTCTCCGCTGGGGCCAAAAACATTCAGTACTTC. Encoded protein: CSVSAGAKNIQYF.

V usage is TRBV6-1 and J usage is TRBJ2-1; weak D call: TRBD2 (6 bases). Looked up from germline, CDR1 is MNHNS and CDR2 is SASEGT. The CDR3 is 18 residues long. V lost 2 bases and J lost 0, with 17 bases in between. CDR3 nucleotide sequence: TGTGCCAGCAGTGAATTGGTCGCGGGAATGAGCTCCTACAATGAGCAGTTCTTC. Encoded protein: CASSELVAGMSSYNEQFF.

There are many counts of this clonotype. This rearrangement joins TRBV7-2 to TRBJ2-7, with a possible D match to TRBD2 (6 bases). V lost 2 bases to trimming and J lost 0 bases, with 11 bases between them. The CDR3 length is 15 residues. Germline CDR1 reads SGHTA; CDR2 reads FQGNSA. The CDR3 DNA sequence: TGTGCCAGCAGCTTATTTGGGGGGAGCTCCTACGAGCAGTACTTC. Translating it yields CASSLFGGSSYEQYF.

This clonotype was detected many times. This chain connects TRBV5-6 to TRBJ2-4; weak D call: TRBD1 (5 bases). Germline-derived CDR1 and CDR2 are SGHDT and YYEEEE. Trimming took off 0 bases at V and 3 bases at J, with 10 bases between the two ends. There are 15 residues in the CDR3. The CDR3: CASSLEGLGKNIQYF. The CDR3 nucleotides are TGTGCCAGCAGCTTGGAGGGGCTGGGCAAAAACATTCAGTACTTC.

This clonotype has a count of ten or more. The V call is TRBV4-1, the J call TRBJ2-2; weak D call: TRBD2 (6 bases). Germline CDR1 reads MGHRA; CDR2 reads YSYEKL. The length of the CDR3 is 20 residues. V was pared by 0 bases and J by 4 bases, with 24 bases between. DNA for the CDR3: TGCGCCAGCAGCCAAGATTGTGTTGGCGGGACCCTCCCCAGCACCGGGGAGCTGTTTTTT. Translation gives CASSQDCVGGTLPSTGELFF.

Concerning this clonotype itself: A single base separates this from a much larger clone, so it may be a read error. The rearrangement uses TRBV14 and TRBJ2-2, with 10 positions matching TRBD2. Germline V CDR1 and CDR2: SGHDN, FVKESK. This CDR3 has 19 residues. The CDR3: CAGSQIVKREGPWTGELFF. Here the CDR3 DNA reads TGTGCCGGCAGCCAGATAGTAAAGCGGGAGGGCCCTTGGACCGGGGAGCTGTTTTTT.

This clonotype was picked up many times. J is TRBJ2-1 and V is TRBV11-2, with D perhaps given as TRBD1 or TRBD2 (5 bases each). The CDR3 totals 16 residues. Trimming left V 1 base short and J 2 bases short, with 12 bases between. Germline lookup yields CDR1 SGHAT and CDR2 FQNNGV. The DNA of the CDR3 is TGTGCCAGCAGCTTAGTCCGGGGACCCCCCTACAATGAGCAGTTCTTC. It translates to CASSLVRGPPYNEQFF. Supplemented by reference TRBV11-2 and TRBJ2-1, the full variable domain reads EAGVAQSPRYKIIEKRQSVAFWCNPISGHATLYWYQQILGQGPKLLIQFQNNGVVDDSQLPKDRFSAERLKGVDSTLKIQPAKLEDSAVYLCASSLVRGPPYNEQFFGPGTRLTVL.

V usage is TRBV7-8 and J usage is TRBJ1-1; D gene ambiguous. There are 17 residues in the CDR3. Germline-derived CDR1 and CDR2 are SGHVS and FQNEAQ. Trimming removed 5 bases from V and 0 bases from J, with 19 bases in between. The CDR3 sequence is CASSPRRQATMNTEAFF. CDR3 DNA sequence: TGTGCCAGCAGCCCCCGGAGGCAGGCTACAATGAACACTGAAGCTTTCTTT.

Many counts were recorded for this clonotype. This rearrangement joins TRBV2 to TRBJ1-6; D is uncertain. Trimming cost V 3 bases and J 7 bases, with 7 bases left between them. Per germline, CDR1 SNHLY and CDR2 FYNNEI. The length of the CDR3 is 13 residues. The CDR3 sequence: CASSDDGNSPLHF. CDR3 DNA sequence: TGTGCCAGCAGTGACGACGGGAATTCACCCCTCCACTTT.

This clonotype was seen repeatedly, ten times or more. This chain joins TRBV28 and TRBJ1-4, with TRBD1 as a possible D gene (6 bases). The V end lost 4 bases, the J end lost 7 bases, and 19 bases lay between the germline ends. The CDR3 length is 16 residues. CDR1 is MDHEN and CDR2 is SYDVKM in the germline V gene. The CDR3 sequence is CASSSPRGGLGEKLFF. The DNA of the CDR3 is TGTGCCAGCAGTTCTCCTAGGGGGGGGCTGGGTGAAAAACTGTTTTTT.

This sequence joins TRBV5-1 and TRBJ2-1; D unclear. The V end was cut by 4 bases, the J end by 8 bases, with 16 bases between. CDR1 is SGHRS, CDR2 YFSETQ, per germline. The CDR3 has 14 amino acids. The DNA for the CDR3 is TGCGCCAGCAGCCCGATCTCCTCCTCCGATGAGCAGTTCTTC. Its translation: CASSPISSSDEQFF.

This clonotype showed up many times. The V gene is TRBV6-2 or TRBV6-3, the J gene TRBJ1-1, with TRBD1 matching 7 bases. V was clipped by 2 bases and J by 5 bases; unmatched bases: 8. This CDR3 spans 15 amino acids. The germline V gene has CDR1 MNHEY and CDR2 SVGEGT. The CDR3 protein is CASSYRGGDGTEAFF. Here the CDR3 DNA reads TGTGCCAGCAGTTACAGAGGGGGCGACGGGACTGAAGCTTTCTTT.

This clonotype has at least ten counts. This chain links TRBV20-1 with TRBJ2-1; D is ambiguous. There are 12 residues in the CDR3. Germline assignment: CDR1 DFQATT and CDR2 SNEGSKA (reference sequence). The V end was cut by 3 bases, the J end by 5 bases, with 8 bases between. This chain's CDR3 is CSASGLNNEQFF. The CDR3 nucleotides are TGCAGTGCTAGCGGTCTGAACAATGAGCAGTTCTTC.